This T cell receptor (beta chain) came from a study of early T cells in non-severe SARS-CoV-2 infection. V dropped 2 bases and J dropped 1; count of bases not matched to a gene: 6. The CDR3 loop spans 15 amino acids. CDR1 GTSNPN and CDR2 SVGIG come from the germline V gene (reference sequence). TCRdb ran MiXCR on the 5' RACE reads and lists one entry per CDR3 protein. The sample has about 98,000 distinct CDR3 sequences, 11% seen once. This clonotype showed up just a few times. The origin of this receptor is an adult who was a healthcare worker with PCR-confirmed SARS-CoV-2 infection or an uninfected control (not recorded which). The chain couples TRBV30 to TRBJ2-5, with 8 bases identical to TRBD1. The specimen sequenced was whole blood. The DNA of the CDR3 is TGTGCCTGGAGTTCCCCTACAGGGGGCCAAGAGACCCAGTACTTC. Protein sequence: CAWSSPTGGQETQYF.